This TCR beta chain emerged from a study of blood T cell repertoires in COVID-19. Study at large: PBMCs, B-cell-depleted T cells, or T cells provided the cDNA or gDNA that made up the material.

Here immunoSEQ multiplex PCR was the method, and the copy in TCRdb shows in-frame clones only, minus some. The sample carries 200,000 to 250,000 clones, over 65% recorded once. J gave up 0 bases and V 0 bases, and 5 bases lay outside the gene matches. The germline V gene has CDR1 LGHNA and CDR2 YNFKEQ. The CDR3 consists of 16 residues. In terms of age and location, participants ranged from about 18 to 89 years and lived in about 25 US areas. Clinical history as reported by participants underpinned cohort assignment. This sequence joins TRBV4-2 and TRBJ2-7; 7 bases are shared with TRBD1. This sequence originates from a woman aged 60-70 years who had recovered from COVID-19. The sequencing input was PBMCs or T cells enriched from blood (not recorded which). The CDR3 DNA follows: TGTGCCAGCAGCCAAGATTGGCCAGGGGGCTCCTACGAGCAGTACTTC. It encodes CASSQDWPGGSYEQYF.